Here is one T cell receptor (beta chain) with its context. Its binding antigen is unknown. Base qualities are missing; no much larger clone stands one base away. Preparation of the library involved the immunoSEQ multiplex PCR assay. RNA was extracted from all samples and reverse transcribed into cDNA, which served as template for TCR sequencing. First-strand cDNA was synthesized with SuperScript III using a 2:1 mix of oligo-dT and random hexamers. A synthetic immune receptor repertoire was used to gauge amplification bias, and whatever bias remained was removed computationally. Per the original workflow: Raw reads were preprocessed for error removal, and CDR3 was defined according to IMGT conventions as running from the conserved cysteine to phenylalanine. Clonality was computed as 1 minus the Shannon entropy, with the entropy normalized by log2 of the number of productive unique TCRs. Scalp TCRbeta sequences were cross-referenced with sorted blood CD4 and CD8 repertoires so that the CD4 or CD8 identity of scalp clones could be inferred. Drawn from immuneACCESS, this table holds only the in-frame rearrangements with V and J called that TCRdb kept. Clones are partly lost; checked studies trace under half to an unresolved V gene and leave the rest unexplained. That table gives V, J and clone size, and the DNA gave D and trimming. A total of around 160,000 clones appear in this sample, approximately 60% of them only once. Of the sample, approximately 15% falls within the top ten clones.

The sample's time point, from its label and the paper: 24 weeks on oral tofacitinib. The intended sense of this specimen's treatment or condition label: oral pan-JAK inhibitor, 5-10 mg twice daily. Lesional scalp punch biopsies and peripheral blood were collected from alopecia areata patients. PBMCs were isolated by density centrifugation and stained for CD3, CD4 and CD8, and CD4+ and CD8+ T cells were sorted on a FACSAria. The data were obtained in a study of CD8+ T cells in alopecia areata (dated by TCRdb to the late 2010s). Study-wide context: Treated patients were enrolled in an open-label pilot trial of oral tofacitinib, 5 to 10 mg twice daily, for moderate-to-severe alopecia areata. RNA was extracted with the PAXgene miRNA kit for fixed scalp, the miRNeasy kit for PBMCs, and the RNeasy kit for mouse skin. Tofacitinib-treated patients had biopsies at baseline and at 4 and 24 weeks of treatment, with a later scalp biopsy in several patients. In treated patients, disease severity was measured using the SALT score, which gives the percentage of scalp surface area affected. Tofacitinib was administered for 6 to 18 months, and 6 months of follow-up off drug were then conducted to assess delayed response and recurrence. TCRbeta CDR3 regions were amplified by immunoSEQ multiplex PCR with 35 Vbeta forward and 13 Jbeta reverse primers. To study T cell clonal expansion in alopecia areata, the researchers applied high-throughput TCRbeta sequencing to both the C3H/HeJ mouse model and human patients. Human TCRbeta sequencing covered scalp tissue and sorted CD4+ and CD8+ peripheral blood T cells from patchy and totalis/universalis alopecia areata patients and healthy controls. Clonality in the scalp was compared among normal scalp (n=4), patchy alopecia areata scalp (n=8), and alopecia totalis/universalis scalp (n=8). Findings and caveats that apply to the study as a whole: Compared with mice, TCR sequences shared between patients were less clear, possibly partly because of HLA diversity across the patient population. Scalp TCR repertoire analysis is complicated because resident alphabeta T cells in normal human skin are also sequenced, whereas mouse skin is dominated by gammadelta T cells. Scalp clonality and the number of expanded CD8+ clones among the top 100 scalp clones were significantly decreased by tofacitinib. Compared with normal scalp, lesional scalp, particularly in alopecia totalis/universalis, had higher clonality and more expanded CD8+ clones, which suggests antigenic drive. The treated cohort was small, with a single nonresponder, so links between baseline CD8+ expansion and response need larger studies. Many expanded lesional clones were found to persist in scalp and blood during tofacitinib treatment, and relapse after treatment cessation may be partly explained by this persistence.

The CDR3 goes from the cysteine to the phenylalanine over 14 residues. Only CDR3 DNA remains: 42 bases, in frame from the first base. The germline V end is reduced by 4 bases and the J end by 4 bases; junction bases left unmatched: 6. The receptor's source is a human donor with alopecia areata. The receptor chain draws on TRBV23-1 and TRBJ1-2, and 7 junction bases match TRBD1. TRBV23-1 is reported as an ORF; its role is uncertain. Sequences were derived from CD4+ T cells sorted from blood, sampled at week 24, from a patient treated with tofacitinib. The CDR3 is CASSPTGPIYGYTF. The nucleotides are TGCGCCAGCAGTCCGACAGGGCCGATCTATGGCTACACCTTC.